Listed here are 29 T cell receptor beta chains from one sample, sequenced in a study of cytomegalovirus exposure and HLA in healthy donors. 60 Vbeta and 13 Jbeta primers were used in PCR. Here immunoSEQ multiplex PCR was the method, and the copy in TCRdb shows in-frame clones only, minus some. Of roughly 200,000 clones detected, over 65% appear once; the ten largest clones hold 0.63%. Sequencing input: PBMCs. Receptors were obtained from a man aged 18 to 29 in good health and CMV-seronegative.

The chain combines TRBV7-8 with TRBJ2-1; weak D call: TRBD1 (6 bases). The CDR3 covers 15 residues. From germline, CDR1 is SGHVS and CDR2 FQNEAQ. V was pared by 5 bases and J by 0 bases, with 11 bases between. The CDR3 DNA follows: TGTGCCAGCAGCCCCCGGACAGTCTCCTACAATGAGCAGTTCTTC. It yields the protein CASSPRTVSYNEQFF.

Notes on this clone: An end of the junction differs from the germline gene, which may be a read error. The sample holds other DNA sequences that translate to the same CDR3. The chain links TRBV6-1 to TRBJ1-2, with 7 bases aligning to TRBD1. The CDR3 sequence is 14 residues long. The germline V gene encodes CDR1 MNHNS and CDR2 SASEGT. CDR3 nucleotide sequence: TGTGCCAGCAGGGGTCAGACAGGGTTACATGGCTATACCTTC. Protein product: CASRGQTGLHGYTF.

V is TRBV4-1 and J is TRBJ1-1; 7 nucleotides agree with TRBD1. Germline CDR1 is MGHRA and CDR2 is YSYEKL. The CDR3 is 15 amino acids. With V trimmed by 3 bases and J by 4 bases, 8 bases remained unmatched. The CDR3 loop reads CASSQQQGRPTEAFF. CDR3 sequence (DNA): TGCGCCAGCAGCCAGCAACAGGGGAGGCCCACTGAAGCTTTCTTT.

The chain joins TRBV11-2 to TRBJ2-7; 7 bases match TRBD1. The CDR3 sequence is 14 residues long. Germline CDR1 is SGHAT and CDR2 is FQNNGV. Losses at the gene ends were 5 bases for V and 2 bases for J; bases not matched to a gene: 6. Here the CDR3 reads CASSPSTGPYEQYF. CDR3 nucleotide sequence: TGTGCCAGCAGCCCATCGACAGGGCCCTACGAGCAGTACTTC.

The chain employs TRBV4-1 and TRBJ1-3; the match to TRBD1 covers 9 bases. The CDR3 spans 15 residues. The germline V gene has CDR1 MGHRA and CDR2 YSYEKL. Losses at the gene ends were 5 bases for V and 4 bases for J; bases not matched to a gene: 6. The chain's CDR3 is CASSGTGRTGNTIYF. The CDR3 region has the DNA TGCGCCAGCAGCGGGACAGGGCGGACAGGAAACACCATATATTTT.

Of note for this clone: One end of the junction fails to match germline, which may point to a read error. J is TRBJ1-1 and V is TRBV11-1; D may be TRBD1 (6 bases). Germline V gives CDR1 SGHAT, CDR2 FQDESV (reference sequence). The CDR3 sequence is 14 residues long. The CDR3 protein is CASSLGGVNTEAFF. The CDR3 nucleotides are TGTGCCAGCAGTTTAGGGGGGGTGAACACTGAAGCTTTCTTT.

The rearrangement uses TRBV25-1 and TRBJ1-1; D unresolved. V gave up 4 bases and J gave up 7 bases, with 7 bases separating them. Germline V gene lookup returns CDR1 MGHDK and CDR2 SYGVNS. The CDR3 runs to 11 residues. CDR3 sequence (DNA): TGTGCCAGCAGTGGCGGATATGAAGCTTTCTTT. Protein product: CASSGGYEAFF.

This clone came up a few times. This CDR3 is also generated by other DNA sequences in the sample. The gene calls are TRBV7-8 and TRBJ2-7; TRBD1 is a possible D gene (6 bases). Germline CDR1 is SGHVS and CDR2 is FQNEAQ. Trimming pared 2 bases from V and 2 bases from J, leaving 10 bases between. The CDR3 length is 14 residues. CDR3 DNA sequence: TGTGCCAGCAGCTTAAGACAGGCGGCCTACGAGCAGTACTTC. Translated: CASSLRQAAYEQYF.

The chain is built from TRBV2 and TRBJ2-5, with 9 bases fitting TRBD1. Germline CDR1 is SNHLY and CDR2 is FYNNEI. The CDR3 sequence is 13 residues long. Unmatched junction bases numbered 4, after V lost 6 bases and J lost 5 bases. This CDR3 reads CASRDRGQETQYF. The CDR3 DNA reads as TGTGCCAGCAGGGACAGGGGTCAGGAGACCCAGTACTTC. Together with reference TRBV2 and TRBJ2-5, the CDR3 gives the full variable domain: EPEVTQTPSHQVTQMGQEVILRCVPISNHLYFYWYRQILGQKVEFLVSFYNNEISEKSEIFDDQFSVERPDGSNFTLKIRSTKLEDSAMYFCASRDRGQETQYFGPGTRLLVL.

Concerning this clone: Other nucleotide sequences from this sample produce the same CDR3. The chain employs TRBV4-1 and TRBJ1-1; D might be TRBD1 (6 bases). With 0 bases removed from V and 1 base from J, the gap between germline ends came to 9 bases. Germline V gives CDR1 MGHRA, CDR2 YSYEKL. CDR3 length: 15 amino acids. Here the CDR3 reads CASSQDRGSNTEAFF. The CDR3 DNA sequence: TGCGCCAGCAGCCAAGATAGGGGGTCGAACACTGAAGCTTTCTTT.

V and J are TRBV2 and TRBJ2-5, with 9 bases matching TRBD2. The CDR3 covers 15 residues. V shed 5 bases, J shed 11 bases, and the junction held 15 bases outside the gene matches. Looked up from germline, CDR1 is SNHLY and CDR2 is FYNNEI. CDR3 nucleotides: TGTGCCAGCAGTCCTCATAAGCGGGGGGCTGGGGAGCAGTACTTC. This encodes CASSPHKRGAGEQYF.

The chain is built from TRBV11-2 and TRBJ2-1, with a possible D match to TRBD2 (6 bases). Germline loops: CDR1 SGHAT, CDR2 FQNNGV. The CDR3 consists of 15 residues. The V end was cut by 1 base, the J end by 2 bases, with 9 bases between. CDR3 coding DNA: TGTGCCAGCAGCTTAGTAGCGGAGGCCTACAATGAGCAGTTCTTC. Translated: CASSLVAEAYNEQFF.

This clone was found a few times. This rearrangement joins TRBV28 to TRBJ2-7; 8 bases are a match to TRBD2. The V segment lost 2 bases and the J segment 7 bases; nucleotides outside the gene matches: 4. Germline-derived CDR1 and CDR2 are MDHEN and SYDVKM. CDR3 length: 13 amino acids. The CDR3 reads CASSLRGGGEQYF. Here the CDR3 DNA reads TGTGCCAGCAGTTTACGGGGGGGAGGGGAGCAGTACTTC.

The chain carries TRBV7-9 and TRBJ2-5, with D tentatively TRBD1 (6 bases). The end of the DNA is better explained by TRBJ2-7, so the J call may be wrong. The CDR3 loop spans 13 amino acids. Germline CDR1 is SEHNR and CDR2 is FQNEAQ (reference sequence). The CDR3 loop reads CASSLPGAYEQYF. CDR3 in DNA: TGTGCCAGCAGCTTACCAGGGGCCTACGAGCAGTACTTC.

This clone was detected only once. This rearrangement joins TRBV18 to TRBJ2-7; D is undetermined. V lost 0 bases and J 1 base, leaving 7 bases between the germline ends. The CDR3 totals 14 residues. Germline CDR1 KGHSH, CDR2 LQKENI. CDR3 nucleotide sequence: TGTGCCAGCTCACCACCCTTAGTATCCTACGAGCAGTACTTC. It is translated as CASSPPLVSYEQYF.

The V and J genes are TRBV5-1 and TRBJ2-1, with D tentatively TRBD2 (6 bases). The germline V gene encodes CDR1 SGHRS and CDR2 YFSETQ. This CDR3 comprises 14 residues. V was clipped by 5 bases and J by 1 base, with 10 bases between them. The chain's CDR3 is CASSSRGSYNEQFF. CDR3 sequence (DNA): TGCGCCAGCAGTAGTCGGGGGTCCTACAATGAGCAGTTCTTC.

V usage is TRBV5-6 and J usage is TRBJ2-1; the D is unclear. Deletions cut 2 bases from V and 5 bases from J, with 8 bases between. This CDR3 is built from 13 residues. CDR1 and CDR2 (germline): SGHDT, YYEEEE. CDR3 in amino acids: CASSLARNNEQFF. The CDR3 region has the DNA TGTGCCAGCAGCTTAGCCAGGAACAATGAGCAGTTCTTC.

The V gene is TRBV2, the J gene TRBJ1-1, with D possibly TRBD1 on 5 matching bases. Trimming cost V 4 bases and J 1 base, with 10 bases left between them. Germline CDR1 is SNHLY and CDR2 is FYNNEI. The CDR3 covers 14 residues. CDR3 in DNA: TGTGCCAGCAGTGTTAGGGGTTGGAACACTGAAGCTTTCTTT. It codes for CASSVRGWNTEAFF.

With respect to this clone: A read error may produce the germline difference seen at one junction end. The chain links TRBV7-9 to TRBJ2-7; the match to TRBD1 covers 11 bases. This CDR3 is 17 amino acids long. Germline-derived CDR1 and CDR2 are SEHNR and FQNEAQ (reference sequence). The CDR3 sequence: CSSSPTYGQGATHEQYF. The CDR3 region has the DNA TGTTCCAGCAGCCCCACCTACGGACAGGGGGCCACCCACGAGCAGTACTTC.

This clone was seen just once. V is TRBV5-1 and J is TRBJ2-7; TRBD1 agrees at 9 bases. The V gene's germline CDR1 is SGHRS and CDR2 YFSETQ. The CDR3 has 15 amino acids. J was trimmed by 5 bases and V by 0 bases; bases with no gene match: 6. CDR3 in DNA: TGCGCCAGCAGCTTGGGTGGGACAGGGAATCACGAGCAGTACTTC. Encoded protein: CASSLGGTGNHEQYF.

This clone was recorded once. V and J are TRBV5-1 and TRBJ1-3; D remains ambiguous. Germline CDR1 reads SGHRS; CDR2 reads YFSETQ. The V end was cut by 4 bases, the J end by 2 bases, with 10 bases between. The CDR3 consists of 14 residues. The CDR3 sequence: CASSPAEAGNTIYF. The CDR3 coding sequence is TGCGCCAGCAGCCCGGCGGAGGCTGGAAACACCATATATTTT.

This chain joins TRBV29-1 and TRBJ2-5, with 11 bases aligning to TRBD1. In germline, CDR1 is SQVTM, CDR2 ANQGSEA. V trimming: 6 bases; J trimming: 5 bases; junction bases outside the gene matches: 11. This CDR3 is built from 15 residues. The chain's CDR3 is CSVQTPGQGVETQYF. CDR3 bases: TGCAGCGTGCAAACTCCGGGACAGGGGGTTGAGACCCAGTACTTC. The entire variable domain, with the rest obtained from reference TRBV29-1 and TRBJ2-5, is as follows: SAVISQKPSRDICQRGTSLTIQCQVDSQVTMMFWYRQQPGQSLTLIATANQGSEATYESGFVIDKFPISRPNLTFSTLTVSNMSPEDSSIYLCSVQTPGQGVETQYFGPGTRLLVL.

This chain connects TRBV13 to TRBJ1-1; D remains unclear. Trimming took 5 bases from V and 4 from J, leaving 17 bases between them. The CDR3 contains 15 residues. Germline-derived CDR1 and CDR2 are PRHDT and FYEKMQ (reference sequence). The CDR3 DNA reads as TGTGCCAGCAGCGGCCCGGCCGGGGAGCGCACTGAAGCTTTCTTT. Its protein product is CASSGPAGERTEAFF.

The gene calls are TRBV6-1 and TRBJ1-2, with TRBD1 identical over 10 bases. CDR1 and CDR2 (germline): MNHNS, SASEGT. V trimming: 5 bases; J trimming: 5 bases; junction bases outside the gene matches: 5. The CDR3 extends over 14 amino acids. CDR3 nucleotides: TGTGCCAGCAGTCCGGGACAGGGGATTTATGGCTACACCTTC. Translation gives CASSPGQGIYGYTF.

This chain uses TRBV27 with TRBJ2-7; 7 positions match TRBD1. The CDR3 runs 12 residues. Germline-derived CDR1 and CDR2 are MNHEY and SMNVEV (reference sequence). V shed 6 bases, J shed 7 bases, and the junction held 6 bases outside the gene matches. Here the CDR3 reads CASSPTGNEQYF. CDR3 nucleotides: TGTGCCAGCAGCCCGACAGGGAATGAGCAGTACTTC.

The V call is TRBV28, the J call TRBJ2-3; perhaps TRBD2 as D (5 bases). Trimming took 8 bases from V and 5 from J, leaving 20 bases between them. The length of the CDR3 is 15 residues. Per the germline V gene, CDR1 is MDHEN and CDR2 is SYDVKM. CDR3 nucleotides: TGTGCCAGCGGCCGGGAAGGGCGAGGAGGAGATACGCAGTATTTT. This translates into CASGREGRGGDTQYF.

The chain is built from TRBV25-1 and TRBJ2-1; 7 nucleotides line up with TRBD2. V was pared by 3 bases and J by 8 bases, with 13 bases of the junction left unmatched. Germline V gene data show CDR1 as MGHDK and CDR2 as SYGVNS. The CDR3 sequence is 16 residues long. CDR3 sequence reads: CASSDWSGAYRDEQFF. DNA for the CDR3: TGTGCCAGCAGTGACTGGAGCGGGGCTTATAGGGATGAGCAGTTCTTC.

V is TRBV2 and J is TRBJ2-2; no firm D call. Deletions cut 5 bases from V and 6 bases from J, with 7 bases between. The CDR3 loop spans 12 amino acids. Germline V lookup: CDR1 SNHLY, CDR2 FYNNEI. This CDR3 reads CASSLVSGELFF. Here the CDR3 DNA reads TGTGCCAGCAGTCTAGTCTCCGGGGAGCTGTTTTTT.

Written as DNA, the CDR3 is TGCGCCAGCAGCTCCACCGGGACAGGGTTGAACACTGAAGCTTTCTTT. As protein: CASSSTGTGLNTEAFF. This chain links TRBV5-1 with TRBJ1-1; TRBD1 matches at 9 bases. After removal of 3 bases from V and 0 bases from J, the junction contained 6 bases not matched to a gene. CDR3 length: 16 residues. Germline lookup yields CDR1 SGHRS and CDR2 YFSETQ.